This T cell receptor (beta chain) came from a study of blood T cell repertoires in COVID-19. Whole-study context: Sites across the United States, Italy and Spain contributed samples from acute and convalescent COVID-19.

Those enrolled in Seattle joined during active infection and were followed longitudinally afterward. The germline V and J ends were trimmed by 5 bases and 9 bases, with 20 bases remaining between them. CDR1 is MNHEY, CDR2 SVGAGI, per germline. CDR3 length: 15 amino acids. Per the study methods: Estimates of nucleated cell counts were drawn from the amplification of reference gene primers. Method: immunoSEQ multiplex PCR; TCRdb's copy keeps in-frame clones and lacks some. The D gene and trimming were derived from the DNA, and the V and J assignments and clone size from that table. The repertoire holds about 370,000 clones, around 90% seen once, with approximately 3% in the top ten.

The J gene is TRBJ2-1, the V gene TRBV6-5, with a possible D match to TRBD2 (5 bases). Sequenced input: peripheral blood. This sequence was found in a woman aged 25 to 39 with COVID-19, enrolled during active disease. The CDR3 nucleotides read TGTGCCAGCAGTCCTCGGGGTCGGCCCCCACCTGAGCAGTTCTTC. Residues: CASSPRGRPPPEQFF.